This T cell receptor beta chain was obtained from a study of T cells in Graves' hyperthyroidism and ophthalmopathy (dated by TCRdb to about 2019). Regarding the research as a whole: Peripheral blood was sampled at the time of initial diagnosis, prior to any treatment. The study also compared thyroid tissue and blood T-cell repertoires from about 6 Graves' hyperthyroidism patients. The paper describes TCR Vbeta CDR3 sequencing of roughly 130 peripheral blood samples, made up of 40 to 45 ophthalmopathy patients, approximately 76 hyperthyroidism patients and 17 progressor patients. A discovery cohort of about a hundred patients, about 40 with Graves' ophthalmopathy and approximately 60 with stable Graves' hyperthyroidism, was used to find distinguishing TCR V-J signatures. For training and testing, the 100 patients in the discovery cohort were randomly divided in a 7:3 ratio. An independent validation cohort of fewer than 20 hyperthyroidism patients and 17 patients who later progressed to ophthalmopathy tested prospective prediction of ophthalmopathy. After blood sampling, hyperthyroidism patients were treated with methimazole at a starting dose of 30 mg daily, and ophthalmopathy patients were treated with high-dose intravenous methylprednisolone. Beyond this particular receptor, the publication reports: No statistical method was used to fix the sample size in advance, and group allocation was not hidden from the investigators. Blood samples also contained most of the expanded thyroid clonotypes (frequency above 0.001), which suggests that blood repertoires may reflect thyroid immune responses. In validation, progression to ophthalmopathy was predicted by the model with 55% to 71% sensitivity and approximately 78% specificity, a median of roughly 6 months before onset. A model built on a 13 V-J signature distinguished ophthalmopathy from stable hyperthyroidism, reaching over 85% sensitivity and about 81% specificity in cross-validation and 80%/75% in testing.

The germline V gene supplies CDR1 ENHRY and CDR2 SYGVKD. Including cysteine and phenylalanine, the CDR3 has 15 amino acids. Solely the CDR3 DNA is kept, with 45 bases framed from the first base. V is clipped by 11 bases and J by 1 base, and the sequence between their germline boundaries is 19 bases long. Graves' hyperthyroidism was defined as stable when no progression to ophthalmopathy occurred over 18 months of follow-up. Hyperthyroidism patients were newly diagnosed, had a disease duration of under 2 months, and were aged 18 to 65 years. Any patient with an uncontrolled infection, another autoimmune disease, pregnancy or lactation was excluded. Diagnoses were established on the basis of clinical symptoms, serum thyroxine and TRAb, thyroid ultrasound, and orbital computed tomography. Ficoll-Paque density gradient centrifugation was used to isolate PBMCs from around 10 ml of fresh peripheral blood. Total RNA was extracted using Trizol reagent, and RNA quality was assessed on an Agilent 2100 Bioanalyzer.

A word on this clonotype: What antigen it recognizes has not been identified. Base qualities are not provided; no much larger clone lies one nucleotide away.

TCR beta CDR3 regions were amplified from RNA transcripts. The first round of RT-PCR for the TCR CDR3 was performed with the HTBI primer set and the Qiagen OneStep RT-PCR kit. A second multiplex PCR round built the libraries, followed by size selection and purification. Sequencing of the libraries was done on an Illumina HiSeq2000 using paired-end 100 bp reads. The original methods were these. SOAPnuke was used to process the raw data, with reads discarded if the reads contained adapters or uncalled bases, had a mean Phred below 15, or lacked an exact constant-primer or identifier match. COPE v1.2.5 was used to merge high-quality paired reads, and clonotypes were defined as unique nucleotide sequences. MiTCR v1.1 was used to align the clonotypes against IMGT TRBV, TRBD and TRBJ reference segments. Only V-J combinations with frequency above 0.0001, covering 99% to 99.2% of repertoires, were analysed. The TCS score was defined as F50 (clonal expansion) divided by E x V (chaos), with BLOSUM62-based TCRdist calculated between CDR3 peptides within each V-J. Welch's t-statistics and random forest reduced approximately 520 V-J features to 10 to 15, which were used in a naive Bayes classifier (R e1071). TCRdb reprocessing: public reads trimmed at Q25 with fastp, clones called with MiXCR, in-frame beta chains kept. All rows with the same CDR3 protein become a single entry with the most common DNA and genes. In this record, the V and J calls reflect TCRdb's handling and not the investigators' own analysis. The sample includes approximately 210,000 distinct CDR3 sequences, with 17% observed a single time. The top ten clones comprise under 65% of the sample.

The chain couples TRBV10-3 to TRBJ2-3; too little of a D gene remains to name it. The TCR comes from a man between 45 and 60 years old with Graves' hyperthyroidism. Sequencing used blood. CDR3 sequence: CAVGETGRGTDTQYF. The sequenced DNA is TGTGCCGTCGGTGAGACTGGTCGTGGCACAGATACGCAGTATTTT.